This TCR beta chain was sequenced for a study of glioma-infiltrating T cells. The overall study: Low-grade gliomas were grade II; glioblastomas were grade IV at initial diagnosis. Presurgical dexamethasone in glioma patients lasted six or fewer days. Sequencing aimed for roughly 4.5- to 11-fold coverage of about a million peripheral T cells. General observations from the study: Signature shared blood CDR3 motifs were enriched in low-divergence and depleted in high-divergence patients.

Amplification of TCR alpha and beta CDR3 regions from RNA used iRepertoire nested multiplex PCR. TCRdb reprocessed the multiplex PCR reads with MiXCR, giving one entry per CDR3 protein. The data contain roughly 350,000 distinct CDR3 sequences, more than 35% of them singletons. The V end lost 2 bases, the J end lost 2 bases, and 19 bases lay between the germline ends. Germline-derived CDR1 and CDR2 are MNHEY and SVGAGI. This CDR3 is built from 17 residues. This clonotype was found many times. Its antigen is unknown. Source material: glioma tissue, nonneoplastic brain tissue, or PBMCs (not recorded which). The source is a human donor with low-grade glioma or glioblastoma, undergoing nonglioma brain surgery, or in good health (not recorded which). The gene calls are TRBV6-5 and TRBJ2-7; TRBD2 might be the D (5 bases). The CDR3 here is CASSYRARGPAAYEQYF. The CDR3 bases are TGTGCCAGCAGTTACCGCGCGCGCGGGCCCGCCGCCTACGAGCAGTACTTC.